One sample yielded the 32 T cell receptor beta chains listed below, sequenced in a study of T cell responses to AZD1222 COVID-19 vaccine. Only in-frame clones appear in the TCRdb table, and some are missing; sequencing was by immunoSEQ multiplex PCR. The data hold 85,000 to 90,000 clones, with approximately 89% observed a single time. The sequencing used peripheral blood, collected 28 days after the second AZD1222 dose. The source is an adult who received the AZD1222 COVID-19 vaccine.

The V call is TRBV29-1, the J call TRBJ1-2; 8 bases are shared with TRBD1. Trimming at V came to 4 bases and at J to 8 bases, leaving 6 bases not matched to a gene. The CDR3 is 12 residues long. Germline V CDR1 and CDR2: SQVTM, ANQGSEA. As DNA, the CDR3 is TGCAGCGTTGTGAGACAGGGGAGCGGCTACACCTTC. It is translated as CSVVRQGSGYTF.

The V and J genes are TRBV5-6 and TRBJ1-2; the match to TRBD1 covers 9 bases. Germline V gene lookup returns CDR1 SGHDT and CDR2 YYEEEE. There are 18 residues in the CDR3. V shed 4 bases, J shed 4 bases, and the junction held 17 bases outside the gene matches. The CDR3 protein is CASSRPGTGLESGYGYTF. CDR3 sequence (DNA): TGTGCCAGCAGCCGACCCGGGACAGGGCTCGAGTCGGGCTATGGCTACACCTTC.

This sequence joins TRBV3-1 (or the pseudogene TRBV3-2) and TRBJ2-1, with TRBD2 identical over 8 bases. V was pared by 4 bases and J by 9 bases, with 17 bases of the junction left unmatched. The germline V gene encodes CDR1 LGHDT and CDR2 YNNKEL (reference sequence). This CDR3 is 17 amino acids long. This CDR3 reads CASSLAGGPSGQGEQFF. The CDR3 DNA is TGTGCCAGCAGCCTCGCGGGGGGACCTTCTGGCCAGGGTGAGCAGTTCTTC.

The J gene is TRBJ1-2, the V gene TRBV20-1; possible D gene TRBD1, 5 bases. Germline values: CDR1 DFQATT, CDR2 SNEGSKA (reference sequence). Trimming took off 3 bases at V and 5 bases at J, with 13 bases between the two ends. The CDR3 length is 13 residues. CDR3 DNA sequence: TGCAGTGCTAGTCCGCCAGGGAAGTATGGCTACACCTTC. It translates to CSASPPGKYGYTF.

CDR3 amino acids: CASSFMRTLSYNEQFF. The CDR3 DNA follows: TGTGCCAGCAGTTTCATGAGGACTCTATCCTACAATGAGCAGTTCTTC. This chain links TRBV27 with TRBJ2-1; TRBD2 is a possible D gene (5 bases). V lost 3 bases and J 1 base, leaving 13 bases between the germline ends. This CDR3 is built from 16 residues. Germline V gene data show CDR1 as MNHEY and CDR2 as SMNVEV (reference sequence).

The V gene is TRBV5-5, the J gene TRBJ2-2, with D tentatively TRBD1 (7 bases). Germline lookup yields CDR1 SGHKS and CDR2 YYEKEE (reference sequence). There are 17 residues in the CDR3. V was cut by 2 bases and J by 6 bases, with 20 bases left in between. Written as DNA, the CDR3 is TGTGCCAGCAGCTTCTGGACAGGACGACCGGGGGCCGGGGAGCTGTTTTTT. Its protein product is CASSFWTGRPGAGELFF.

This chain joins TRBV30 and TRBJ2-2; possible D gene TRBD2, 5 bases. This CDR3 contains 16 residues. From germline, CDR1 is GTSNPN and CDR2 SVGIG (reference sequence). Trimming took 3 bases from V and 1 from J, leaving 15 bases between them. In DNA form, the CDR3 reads TGTGCCTGGAGGACAACCCGCACTAGGAACACCGGGGAGCTGTTTTTT. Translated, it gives CAWRTTRTRNTGELFF. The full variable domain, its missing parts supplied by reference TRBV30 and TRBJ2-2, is SQTIHQWPATLVQPVGSPLSLECTVEGTSNPNLYWYRQAAGRGLQLLFYSVGIGQISSEVPQNLSASRPQDRQFILSSKKLLLSDSGFYLCAWRTTRTRNTGELFFGEGSRLTVL.

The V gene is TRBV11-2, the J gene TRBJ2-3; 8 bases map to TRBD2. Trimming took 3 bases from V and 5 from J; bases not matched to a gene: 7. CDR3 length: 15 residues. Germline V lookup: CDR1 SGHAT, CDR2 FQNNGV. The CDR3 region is CASSFGGGYEDTQYF. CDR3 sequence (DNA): TGTGCCAGCAGCTTTGGCGGGGGGTACGAAGATACGCAGTATTTT.

CDR3 nucleotides: TGTGCCAGCAGCAAAAGACAGGGTTGGCAGTACGTC. This encodes CASSKRQGWQYV. V gene TRBV21-1 combines with J gene TRBJ2-7; the table names TRBD1, a call not compared with the DNA. TRBV21-1 is described as a pseudogene. The CDR3 contains 12 residues.

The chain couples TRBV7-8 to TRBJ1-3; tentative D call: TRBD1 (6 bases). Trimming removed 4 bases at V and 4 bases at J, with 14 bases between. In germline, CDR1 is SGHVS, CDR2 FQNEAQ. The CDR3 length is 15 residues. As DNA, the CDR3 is TGTGCCAGCAGCTCCCACAGGGTGGAGGGAAACACCATATATTTT. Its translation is CASSSHRVEGNTIYF.

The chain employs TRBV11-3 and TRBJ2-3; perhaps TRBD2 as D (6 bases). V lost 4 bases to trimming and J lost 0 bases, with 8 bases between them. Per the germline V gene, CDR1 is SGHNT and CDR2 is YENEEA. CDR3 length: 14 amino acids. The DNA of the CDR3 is TGTGCCAGCAGCTCGGGGACTAGCACAGATACGCAGTATTTT. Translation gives CASSSGTSTDTQYF.

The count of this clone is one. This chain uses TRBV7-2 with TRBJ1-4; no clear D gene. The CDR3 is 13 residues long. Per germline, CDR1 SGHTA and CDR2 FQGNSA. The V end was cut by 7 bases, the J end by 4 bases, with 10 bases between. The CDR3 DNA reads TGTGCCAGCACGGTCAGAGATAATGAAAAACTGTTTTTT. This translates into CASTVRDNEKLFF.

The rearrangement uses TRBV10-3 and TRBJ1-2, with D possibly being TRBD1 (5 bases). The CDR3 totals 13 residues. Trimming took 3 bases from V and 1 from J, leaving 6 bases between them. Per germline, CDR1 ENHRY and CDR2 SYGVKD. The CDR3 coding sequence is TGTGCCATCAGTGATCAGGGTAACTATGGCTACACCTTC. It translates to CAISDQGNYGYTF.

The CDR3 region has the DNA TGTGCCTTGAAGGGTGGTATCAATCAGCCCCAGCATTTT. Its translation: CALKGGINQPQHF. The chain carries TRBV30 and TRBJ1-5; D is unclear. The CDR3 sequence is 13 residues long. Germline loops: CDR1 GTSNPN, CDR2 SVGIG (reference sequence). The V and J ends lost 7 bases and 3 bases respectively, with 13 bases between them.

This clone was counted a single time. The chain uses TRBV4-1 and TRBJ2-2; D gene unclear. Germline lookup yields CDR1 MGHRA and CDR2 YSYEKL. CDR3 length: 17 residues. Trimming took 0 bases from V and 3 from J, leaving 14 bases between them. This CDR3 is CASSQDFSSGDTGELFF. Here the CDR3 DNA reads TGCGCCAGCAGCCAAGATTTTAGCAGTGGGGACACCGGGGAGCTGTTTTTT.

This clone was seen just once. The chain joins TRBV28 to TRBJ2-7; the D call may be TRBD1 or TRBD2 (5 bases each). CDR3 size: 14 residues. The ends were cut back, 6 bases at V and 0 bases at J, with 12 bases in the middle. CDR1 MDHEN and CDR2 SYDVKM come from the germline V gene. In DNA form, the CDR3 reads TGTGCCAGCAGAGAAAGGGACGGCTCCTACGAGCAGTACTTC. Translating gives CASRERDGSYEQYF.

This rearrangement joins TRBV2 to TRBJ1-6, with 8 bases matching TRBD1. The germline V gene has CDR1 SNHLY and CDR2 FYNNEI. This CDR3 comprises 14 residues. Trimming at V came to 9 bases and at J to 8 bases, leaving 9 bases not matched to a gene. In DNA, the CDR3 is TGTGCCAGTCTTCAGGGGGCGGGAGATTCACCCCTCCACTTT. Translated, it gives CASLQGAGDSPLHF.

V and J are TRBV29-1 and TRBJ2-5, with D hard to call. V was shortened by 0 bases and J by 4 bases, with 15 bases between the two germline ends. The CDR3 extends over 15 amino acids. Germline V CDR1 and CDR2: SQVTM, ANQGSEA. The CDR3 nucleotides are TGCAGCGTTGAAGATCTTCATAGGGTTGGAGAGACCCAGTACTTC. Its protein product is CSVEDLHRVGETQYF.

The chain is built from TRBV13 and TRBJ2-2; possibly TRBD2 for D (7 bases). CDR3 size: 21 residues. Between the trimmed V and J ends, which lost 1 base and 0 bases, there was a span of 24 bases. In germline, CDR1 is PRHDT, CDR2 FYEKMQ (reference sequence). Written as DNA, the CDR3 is TGTGCCAGCAGCTTAGCAATAGCGGGTTTAGGGGGACCGCCGAACACCGGGGAGCTGTTTTTT. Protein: CASSLAIAGLGGPPNTGELFF.

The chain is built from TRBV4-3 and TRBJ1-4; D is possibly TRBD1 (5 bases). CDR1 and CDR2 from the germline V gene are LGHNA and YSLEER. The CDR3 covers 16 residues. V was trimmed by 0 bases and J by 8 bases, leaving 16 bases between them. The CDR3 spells CASSQDLTVGLEKLFF. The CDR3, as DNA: TGCGCCAGCAGCCAAGATCTGACAGTAGGACTGGAAAAACTGTTTTTT.

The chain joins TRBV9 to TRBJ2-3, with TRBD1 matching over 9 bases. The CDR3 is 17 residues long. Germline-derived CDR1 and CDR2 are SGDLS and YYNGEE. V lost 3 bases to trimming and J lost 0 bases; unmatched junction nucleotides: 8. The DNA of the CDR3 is TGTGCCAGCAGCGCGATCGGGACAGGGACTAGCACAGATACGCAGTATTTT. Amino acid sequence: CASSAIGTGTSTDTQYF. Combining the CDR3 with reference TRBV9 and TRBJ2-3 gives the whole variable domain DSGVTQTPKHLITATGQRVTLRCSPRSGDLSVYWYQQSLDQGLQFLIQYYNGEERAKGNILERFSAQQFPDLHSELNLSSLELGDSALYFCASSAIGTGTSTDTQYFGPGTRLTVL.

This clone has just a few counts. The CDR3 nucleotides read TGTGCCAGCAGCCCAGTCGGAGATACTATTCGGAATTCACCCCTCCACTTT. It specifies CASSPVGDTIRNSPLHF. The chain recombines TRBV7-6 with TRBJ1-6, with D unclear. From germline, CDR1 is SGHVS and CDR2 FNYEAQ. The CDR3 sequence is 17 residues long. Trimming took off 5 bases at V and 7 bases at J, with 21 bases between the two ends.

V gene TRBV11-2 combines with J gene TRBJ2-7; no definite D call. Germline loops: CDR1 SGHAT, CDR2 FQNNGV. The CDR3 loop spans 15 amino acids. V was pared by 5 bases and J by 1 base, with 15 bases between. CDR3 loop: CASSKNPGGSYEQYV. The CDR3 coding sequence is TGTGCCAGCAGCAAAAACCCGGGCGGTTCCTACGAGCAGTACGTC.

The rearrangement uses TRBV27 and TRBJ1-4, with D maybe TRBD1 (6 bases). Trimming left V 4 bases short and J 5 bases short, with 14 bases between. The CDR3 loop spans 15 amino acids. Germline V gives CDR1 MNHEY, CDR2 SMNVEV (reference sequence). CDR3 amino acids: CASSSQQGLNEKLFF. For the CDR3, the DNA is TGTGCCAGCAGTTCCCAACAGGGCTTGAATGAAAAACTGTTTTTT.

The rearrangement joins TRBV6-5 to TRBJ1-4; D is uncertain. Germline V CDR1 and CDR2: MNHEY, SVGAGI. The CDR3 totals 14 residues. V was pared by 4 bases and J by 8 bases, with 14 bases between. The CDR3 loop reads CASSSGSWGEKLFF. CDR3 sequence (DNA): TGTGCCAGCAGTTCCGGATCCTGGGGAGAAAAACTGTTTTTT.

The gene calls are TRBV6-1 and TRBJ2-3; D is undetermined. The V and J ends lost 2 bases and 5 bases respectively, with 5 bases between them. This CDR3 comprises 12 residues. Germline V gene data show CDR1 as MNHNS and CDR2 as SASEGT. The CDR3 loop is CASSETGDTQYF. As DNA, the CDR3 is TGTGCCAGCAGTGAAACGGGAGATACGCAGTATTTT.

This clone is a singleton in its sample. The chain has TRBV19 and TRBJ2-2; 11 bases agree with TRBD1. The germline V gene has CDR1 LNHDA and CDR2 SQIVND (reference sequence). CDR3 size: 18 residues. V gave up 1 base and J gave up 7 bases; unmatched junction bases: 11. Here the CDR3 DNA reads TGTGCCAGTAGTATAGTGGGCCTGGACAGGGGGCTTGGCGGGGAGCTGTTTTTT. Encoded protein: CASSIVGLDRGLGGELFF.

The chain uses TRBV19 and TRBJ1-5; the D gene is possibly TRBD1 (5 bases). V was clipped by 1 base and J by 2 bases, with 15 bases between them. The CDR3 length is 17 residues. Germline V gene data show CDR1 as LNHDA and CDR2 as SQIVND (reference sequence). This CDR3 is CASSIVQGRVGNQPQHF. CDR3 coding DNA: TGTGCCAGTAGTATAGTTCAGGGCAGGGTAGGCAATCAGCCCCAGCATTTT.

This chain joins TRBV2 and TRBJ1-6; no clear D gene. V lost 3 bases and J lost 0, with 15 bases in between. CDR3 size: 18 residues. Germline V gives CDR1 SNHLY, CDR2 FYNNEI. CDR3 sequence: CASSDMSDSSSYNSPLHF. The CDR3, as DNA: TGTGCCAGCAGTGATATGTCGGACTCAAGCTCCTATAATTCACCCCTCCACTTT.

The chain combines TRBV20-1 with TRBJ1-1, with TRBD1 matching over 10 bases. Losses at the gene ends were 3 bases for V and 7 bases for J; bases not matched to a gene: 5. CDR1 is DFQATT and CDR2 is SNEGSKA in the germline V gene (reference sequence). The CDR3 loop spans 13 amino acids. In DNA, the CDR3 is TGCAGTGCTAGTGACAGGGGGCTTCATGAAGCTTTCTTT. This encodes CSASDRGLHEAFF.

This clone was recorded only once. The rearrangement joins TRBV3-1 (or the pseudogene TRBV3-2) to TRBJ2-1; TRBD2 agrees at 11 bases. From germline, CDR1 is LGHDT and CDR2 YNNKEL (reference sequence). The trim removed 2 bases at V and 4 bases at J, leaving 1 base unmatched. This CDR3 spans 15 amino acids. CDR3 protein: CASSQRTSGYNEQFF. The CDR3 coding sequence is TGTGCCAGCAGCCAACGGACTAGCGGGTACAATGAGCAGTTCTTC.

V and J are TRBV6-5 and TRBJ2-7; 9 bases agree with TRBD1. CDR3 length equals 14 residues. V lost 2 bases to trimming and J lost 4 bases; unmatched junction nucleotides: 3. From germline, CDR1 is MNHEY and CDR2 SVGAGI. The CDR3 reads CASSYQTGGYEQYF. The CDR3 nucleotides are TGTGCCAGCAGTTACCAGACAGGGGGATACGAGCAGTACTTC.